The 10 T cell receptor beta chains below come from one sample, sequenced in a study of identical twins. One entry per CDR3 protein results from TCRdb running MiXCR on the 5' RACE reads. The sample holds 350,000 to 400,000 distinct CDR3 sequences; roughly 9% are singletons and the top ten take more than 8%. Sequencing was done on a sample of naive T cells sorted from blood. These TCRs come from a woman between 45 and 65 years old in good health.

The sample holds a few counts of this clonotype. The chain carries TRBV6-2 or TRBV6-3 and TRBJ1-2, with 7 bases identical to TRBD1. V shed 7 bases and J 7 bases; nucleotides not matched to a gene: 6. The germline CDR1 and CDR2 sequences are MNHEY and SVGEGT. The CDR3 is made up of 12 amino acids. The CDR3 region has the DNA TGTGCCAGCACCCAGACAGGGTTTGGCTACACCTTC. It translates to CASTQTGFGYTF.

The rearrangement joins TRBV21-1 to TRBJ2-1; the table calls TRBD1, which could not be checked here. TRBV21-1 is labeled a pseudogene. This CDR3 spans 15 amino acids. CDR3 in amino acids: CASSNFWTDYNEQFF. In DNA, the CDR3 is TGTGCCAGCAGCAACTTTTGGACAGACTACAATGAGCAGTTCTTC.

The chain's CDR3 is CASTGTSGSYNEQFF. The CDR3 bases are TGCGCCAGCACCGGGACTAGCGGCTCCTACAATGAGCAGTTCTTC. V and J are TRBV5-1 and TRBJ2-1, with 11 bases lining up with TRBD2. The CDR3 covers 15 residues. V shed 6 bases, J shed 0 bases, and the junction held 2 bases outside the gene matches. Germline-derived CDR1 and CDR2 are SGHRS and YFSETQ.

V gene TRBV6-5 combines with J gene TRBJ2-7, with TRBD1 identical over 11 bases. Germline V gene lookup returns CDR1 MNHEY and CDR2 SVGAGI. With 7 bases clipped from V and 7 bases from J, the junction kept 9 bases outside the gene matches. CDR3 length equals 14 residues. The CDR3 DNA sequence: TGTGCCAGCACCGTGAGGGACAGGGGGTTTGAGCAGTACGTC. It is translated as CASTVRDRGFEQYV.

The CDR3 spells CASSLMASNEKLFF. The DNA for the CDR3 is TGCGCCAGCAGCCTTATGGCCAGTAATGAAAAACTGTTTTTT. The chain joins TRBV5-1 to TRBJ1-4, with D uncertain. V lost 4 bases and J lost 4, with 11 bases in between. Germline values: CDR1 SGHRS, CDR2 YFSETQ. CDR3 length equals 14 residues. Combining the CDR3 with reference TRBV5-1 and TRBJ1-4 gives the whole variable domain KAGVTQTPRYLIKTRGQQVTLSCSPISGHRSVSWYQQTPGQGLQFLFEYFSETQRNKGNFPGRFSGRQFSNSRSEMNVSTLELGDSALYLCASSLMASNEKLFFGSGTQLSVL.

This clonotype was detected only a few times. V usage is TRBV12-3 or TRBV12-4 and J usage is TRBJ2-5; the D is unclear. V lost 6 bases and J lost 5, with 10 bases in between. There are 12 residues in the CDR3. The CDR3 bases are TGTGCCAGCAGCCCCTATGGGGAGACCCAGTACTTC. It codes for CASSPYGETQYF.

This clonotype appeared many times. This chain links TRBV27 with TRBJ2-2; TRBD2 is a possible D gene (5 bases). V was shortened by 6 bases and J by 6 bases, with 11 bases between the two germline ends. Germline V gene lookup returns CDR1 MNHEY and CDR2 SMNVEV (reference sequence). This CDR3 contains 13 residues. CDR3 sequence: CASRGGRPGELFF. The CDR3 DNA reads as TGTGCCAGCAGAGGAGGAAGGCCCGGGGAGCTGTTTTTT.

This clonotype was found a few times. The chain employs TRBV20-1 and TRBJ2-1, with TRBD1 matching 8 bases. The germline V gene encodes CDR1 DFQATT and CDR2 SNEGSKA (reference sequence). V was pared by 3 bases and J by 2 bases, with 3 bases of the junction left unmatched. This CDR3 spans 14 amino acids. DNA for the CDR3: TGCAGTGCTAGCCGGGGACAGGCCTACAATGAGCAGTTCTTC. Encoded protein: CSASRGQAYNEQFF.

This clonotype was counted many times. The V gene is TRBV20-1, the J gene TRBJ2-4, with TRBD2 matching over 10 bases. Per germline, CDR1 DFQATT and CDR2 SNEGSKA (reference sequence). There are 15 residues in the CDR3. The junction had 10 bases not matched to a gene; V was cut back by 6 bases and J by 5 bases. CDR3 in DNA: TGCAGTGCCCTAGCGGGAGTCAATCCCCAAAACATTCAGTACTTC. This encodes CSALAGVNPQNIQYF.

This clonotype came up a few times. The J gene is TRBJ2-7, the V gene TRBV7-9; 10 bases agree with TRBD1. V shed 3 bases and J 5 bases; nucleotides not matched to a gene: 4. The CDR3 covers 14 residues. Per germline, CDR1 SEHNR and CDR2 FQNEAQ (reference sequence). CDR3: CASSFPGQGHEQYF. CDR3 DNA sequence: TGTGCCAGCAGCTTCCCGGGACAGGGGCACGAGCAGTACTTC.